Below, 13 T cell receptor beta chains from the same sample are listed, as sequenced in a study of T cell responses to AZD1222 COVID-19 vaccine. Generated by immunoSEQ multiplex PCR, the TCRdb table keeps only in-frame clones and is missing some. The sample records fewer than 75,000 clones, 75% to 95% being singletons. The material was peripheral blood, obtained 28 days after the second dose of the MenACWY control vaccine. The receptors stem from an adult who received the MenACWY meningococcal vaccine as a control.

Sample share makes this clone large. The J gene is TRBJ2-1, the V gene TRBV6-2 or TRBV6-3; 11 bases are shared with TRBD2. Germline CDR1 and CDR2: MNHEY and SVGEGT. The CDR3 length is 15 residues. V shed 4 bases, J shed 8 bases, and the junction held 7 bases outside the gene matches. The CDR3 protein is CASSSTSGEGHEQFF. The CDR3 region has the DNA TGTGCCAGCAGTTCGACTAGCGGGGAGGGCCATGAGCAGTTCTTC.

This sequence joins TRBV5-1 and TRBJ2-3, with a possible D match to TRBD2 (5 bases). V shed 6 bases and J shed 1 base, with 18 bases lying between them. In germline, CDR1 is SGHRS, CDR2 YFSETQ. The CDR3 length is 16 residues. The CDR3 region has the DNA TGCGCCAGCACAGAGGGAATTCAGGCAGGCACAGATACGCAGTATTTT. Encoded protein: CASTEGIQAGTDTQYF.

This rearrangement joins TRBV7-9 to TRBJ2-5, with 8 bases fitting TRBD1. The junction had 7 bases not matched to a gene; V was cut back by 5 bases and J by 5 bases. Germline V gene sequence: CDR1 SEHNR, CDR2 FQNEAQ (reference sequence). The CDR3 loop spans 14 amino acids. The CDR3 DNA reads TGTGCCAGCAGCCGGACAGGGAGGCGTGAGACCCAGTACTTC. This gives the protein CASSRTGRRETQYF.

The J gene is TRBJ1-5, the V gene TRBV6-5, with D perhaps TRBD1 (5 bases). The CDR3 totals 15 residues. The germline V and J ends were trimmed by 6 bases and 0 bases, with 12 bases remaining between them. CDR1 and CDR2 from the germline V gene are MNHEY and SVGAGI. CDR3 in DNA: TGTGCCAGCAGGCAGACAGTCAATAGCAATCAGCCCCAGCATTTT. Its protein product is CASRQTVNSNQPQHF.

The CDR3 sequence is CASSSSGSLNTGELFF. CDR3 sequence (DNA): TGTGCCAGCAGCTCAAGCGGGAGCCTTAACACCGGGGAGCTGTTTTTT. The chain uses TRBV7-8 and TRBJ2-2; the match to TRBD2 covers 8 bases. Germline values: CDR1 SGHVS, CDR2 FQNEAQ. The V gene end was trimmed by 4 bases and the J gene end by 2 bases; junction bases not matched to a gene: 6. The CDR3 has 16 residues.

This clone was detected once. The rearrangement links TRBV30 to TRBJ2-3; 11 nucleotides align to TRBD2. With V trimmed by 5 bases and J by 7 bases, 11 bases remained unmatched. Germline V lookup: CDR1 GTSNPN, CDR2 SVGIG (reference sequence). CDR3 length equals 15 residues. CDR3 residues: CAWVVAGTSGYTQYF. The CDR3 DNA follows: TGTGCCTGGGTAGTTGCTGGGACTAGCGGTTATACGCAGTATTTT.

This clone has only a few counts. J is TRBJ1-6 and V is TRBV19; D is uncertain. In germline, CDR1 is LNHDA, CDR2 SQIVND (reference sequence). The CDR3 has 12 amino acids. CDR3 sequence reads: CATRERNSPLHF. CDR3 DNA sequence: TGTGCAACCCGGGAAAGGAATTCACCCCTCCACTTT.

The rearrangement links TRBV12-3 or TRBV12-4 to TRBJ2-7; D tentatively fits TRBD1 or TRBD2 (5 bases each). V was pared by 5 bases and J by 5 bases, with 13 bases between. The CDR3 contains 13 residues. Here the CDR3 reads CASSPSGSHEQYF. For the CDR3, the DNA is TGTGCCAGCAGTCCCTCAGGGAGCCACGAGCAGTACTTC.

The chain employs TRBV19 and TRBJ2-7; no clear D gene. From germline, CDR1 is LNHDA and CDR2 SQIVND (reference sequence). This CDR3 is built from 14 residues. The V end lost 6 bases, the J end lost 3 bases, and 15 bases lay between the germline ends. CDR3 in amino acids: CASRSEPSSYEQYF. CDR3 bases: TGTGCCAGTAGGTCGGAGCCCTCAAGCTACGAGCAGTACTTC.

The J gene is TRBJ1-1, the V gene TRBV7-9; D gene unclear. This CDR3 is built from 12 residues. Germline CDR1 and CDR2: SEHNR and FQNEAQ (reference sequence). V was pared by 0 bases and J by 5 bases, with 4 bases between. In DNA, the CDR3 is TGTGCCAGCAGCTTAGCAGGGACTGAAGCTTTCTTT. It specifies CASSLAGTEAFF. Based on the CDR3 plus reference TRBV7-9 and TRBJ1-1, the full variable domain is DTGVSQNPRHKITKRGQNVTFRCDPISEHNRLYWYRQTLGQGPEFLTYFQNEAQLEKSRLLSDRFSAERPKGSFSTLEIQRTEQGDSAMYLCASSLAGTEAFFGQGTRLTVV.

The rearrangement joins TRBV15 to TRBJ1-1; D is perhaps TRBD1 (5 bases). CDR1 LNHNV and CDR2 YYDKDF come from the germline V gene (reference sequence). This CDR3 contains 15 residues. V shed 6 bases and J shed 6 bases, with 20 bases lying between them. CDR3 amino acids: CATRLGETGIAEAFF. The CDR3 DNA follows: TGTGCCACCAGATTGGGGGAGACTGGGATCGCTGAAGCTTTCTTT.

The CDR3 protein is CSGGLAGGEETQYF. The CDR3 DNA follows: TGCAGCGGCGGACTAGCGGGAGGTGAAGAGACCCAGTACTTC. This sequence joins TRBV29-1 and TRBJ2-5; 14 positions agree with TRBD2. CDR1 is SQVTM, CDR2 ANQGSEA, per germline. The CDR3 is made up of 14 amino acids. V lost 7 bases, J lost 3 bases, and 4 bases stayed unmatched. Full variable domain (outside the CDR3, taken from reference TRBV29-1 and TRBJ2-5): SAVISQKPSRDICQRGTSLTIQCQVDSQVTMMFWYRQQPGQSLTLIATANQGSEATYESGFVIDKFPISRPNLTFSTLTVSNMSPEDSSIYLCSGGLAGGEETQYFGPGTRLLVL.

By sample share, this clone is medium-sized. V gene TRBV10-3 combines with J gene TRBJ2-7, with unresolved D. The CDR3 runs to 14 residues. V was trimmed by 0 bases and J by 3 bases, leaving 9 bases between them. Germline values: CDR1 ENHRY, CDR2 SYGVKD. As DNA, the CDR3 is TGTGCCATCAGTGAGTCGACCGGTAACTACGAGCAGTACTTC. Amino acids: CAISESTGNYEQYF.